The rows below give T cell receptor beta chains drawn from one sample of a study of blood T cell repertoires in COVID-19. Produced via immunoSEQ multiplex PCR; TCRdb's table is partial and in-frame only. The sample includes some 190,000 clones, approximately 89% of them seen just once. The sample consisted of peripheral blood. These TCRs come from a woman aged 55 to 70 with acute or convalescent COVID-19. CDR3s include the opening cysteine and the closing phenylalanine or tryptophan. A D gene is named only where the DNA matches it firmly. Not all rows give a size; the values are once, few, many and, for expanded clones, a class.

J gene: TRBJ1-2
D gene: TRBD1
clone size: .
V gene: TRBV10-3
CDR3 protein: CASFPGQTRLDYGYTF
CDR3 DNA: TGTGCCAGCTTCCCGGGACAGACCCGGCTCGATTATGGCTACACCTTC

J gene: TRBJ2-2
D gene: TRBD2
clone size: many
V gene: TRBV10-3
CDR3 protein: CAISLGGTGELFF
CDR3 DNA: TGTGCCATCAGCCTCGGGGGGACCGGGGAGCTGTTTTTT

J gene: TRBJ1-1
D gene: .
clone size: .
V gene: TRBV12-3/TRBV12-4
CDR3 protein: CASSVGHLEEAFF
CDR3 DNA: TGTGCCAGCAGTGTCGGACATTTAGAGGAGGCTTTCTTT

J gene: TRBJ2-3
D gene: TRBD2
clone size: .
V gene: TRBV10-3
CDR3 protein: CATAGTSGLQGTDTQYF
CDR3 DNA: TGTGCCACCGCCGGGACTAGCGGTTTACAAGGCACAGATACGCAGTATTTT

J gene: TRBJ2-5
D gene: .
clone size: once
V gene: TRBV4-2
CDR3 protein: CASSLAVVEETQYF
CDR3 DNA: TGTGCCAGCAGCCTCGCGGTGGTGGAAGAGACCCAGTACTTC

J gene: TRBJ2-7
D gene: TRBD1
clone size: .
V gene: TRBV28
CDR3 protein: CASRLTGREQYF
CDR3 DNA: TGTGCCAGCCGGTTGACAGGGCGAGAGCAGTACTTC

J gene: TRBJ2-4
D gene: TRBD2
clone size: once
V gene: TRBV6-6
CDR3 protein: CASSYSGRAKNIQYF
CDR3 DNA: TGTGCCAGCAGTTATAGCGGGAGGGCCAAAAACATTCAGTACTTC

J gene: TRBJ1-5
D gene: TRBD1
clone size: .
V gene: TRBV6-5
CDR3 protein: CASSTGEGSNQPQHF
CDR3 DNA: TGTGCCAGCAGCACAGGGGAAGGTAGCAATCAGCCCCAGCATTTT

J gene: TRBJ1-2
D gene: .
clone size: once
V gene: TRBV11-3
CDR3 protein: CASSLRGGYGYTF
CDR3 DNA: TGTGCCAGCAGCTTGAGGGGGGGATATGGCTACACCTTC

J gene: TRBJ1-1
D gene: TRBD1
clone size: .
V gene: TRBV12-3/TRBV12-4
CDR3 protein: CASSRQGTEAFF
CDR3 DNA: TGTGCCAGCAGTCGACAGGGGACTGAAGCTTTCTTT

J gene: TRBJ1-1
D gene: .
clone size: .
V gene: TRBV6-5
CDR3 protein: CASRGADIGNTEAFF
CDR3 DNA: TGTGCCAGCAGAGGGGCGGACATTGGAAACACTGAAGCTTTCTTT

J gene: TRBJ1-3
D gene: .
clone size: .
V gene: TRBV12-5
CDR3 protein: CASGLGVAPNLRGNTIYF
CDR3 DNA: TGTGCTAGTGGTTTGGGAGTCGCTCCCAATCTGAGGGGAAACACCATATATTTT

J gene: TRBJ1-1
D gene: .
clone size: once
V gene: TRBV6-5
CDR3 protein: CASTVTANTEAFF
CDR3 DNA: TGTGCCAGCACGGTGACAGCGAACACTGAAGCTTTCTTT

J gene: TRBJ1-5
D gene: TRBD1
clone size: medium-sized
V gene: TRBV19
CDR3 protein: CASSPGTVGYQPQHF
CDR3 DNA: TGTGCCAGTAGTCCCGGGACAGTAGGCTATCAGCCCCAGCATTTT

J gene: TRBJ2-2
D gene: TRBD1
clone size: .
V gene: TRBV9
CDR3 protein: CASSRTGVTGELFF
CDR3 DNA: TGTGCCAGCAGCCGGACAGGGGTCACCGGGGAGCTGTTTTTT

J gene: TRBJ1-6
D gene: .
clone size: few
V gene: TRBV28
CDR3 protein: CASSSPTGTPNNSPLHF
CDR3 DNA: TGTGCCAGCAGTTCCCCGACCGGGACACCTAATAATTCACCCCTCCACTTT

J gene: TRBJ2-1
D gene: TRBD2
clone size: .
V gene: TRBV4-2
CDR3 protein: CASSQDGGEEEQFF
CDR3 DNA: TGTGCCAGCAGCCAAGATGGGGGGGAGGAGGAGCAGTTCTTC

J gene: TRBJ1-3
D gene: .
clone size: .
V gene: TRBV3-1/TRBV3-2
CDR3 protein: CASSLRGRDTIYF
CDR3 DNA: TGTGCCAGCAGCCTCAGGGGTCGGGACACCATATATTTT

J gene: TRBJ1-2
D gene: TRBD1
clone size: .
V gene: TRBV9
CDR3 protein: CASSVESTGNYGYTF
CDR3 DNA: TGTGCCAGCAGCGTAGAGTCGACAGGGAACTATGGCTACACCTTC

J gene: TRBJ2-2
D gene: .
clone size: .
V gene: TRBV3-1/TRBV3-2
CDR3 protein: CASSQGRGELFF
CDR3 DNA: TGTGCCAGCAGCCAAGGGCGGGGGGAGCTGTTTTTT

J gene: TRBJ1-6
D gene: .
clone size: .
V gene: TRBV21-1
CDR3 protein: CASSNITDRVSHSPLHF
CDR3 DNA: TGTGCCAGCAGCAATATTACCGACAGGGTGTCGCATTCACCCCTCCACTTT

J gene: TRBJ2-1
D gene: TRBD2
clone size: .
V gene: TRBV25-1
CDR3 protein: CASSDTLAGPRFF
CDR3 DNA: TGTGCCAGCAGTGATACCCTAGCGGGTCCGCGGTTCTTC

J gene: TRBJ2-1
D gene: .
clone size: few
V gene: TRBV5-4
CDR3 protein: CASSLTRGAYNEQFF
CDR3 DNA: TGTGCCAGCAGCCTGACTAGAGGCGCCTACAATGAGCAGTTCTTC

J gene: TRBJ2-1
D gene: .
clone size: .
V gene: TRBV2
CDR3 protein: CASSDAYEQFF
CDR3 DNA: TGTGCCAGCAGTGACGCGTATGAGCAGTTCTTC

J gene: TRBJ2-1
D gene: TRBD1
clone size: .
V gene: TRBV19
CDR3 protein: CASSGTGYAPYNEQFF
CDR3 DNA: TGTGCCAGTAGCGGGACAGGGTATGCTCCCTACAATGAGCAGTTCTTC

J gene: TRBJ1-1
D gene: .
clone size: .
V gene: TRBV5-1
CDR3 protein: CASSFSSGGGRTEAFF
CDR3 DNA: TGCGCCAGCAGCTTTTCCTCTGGTGGAGGGCGCACTGAAGCTTTCTTT

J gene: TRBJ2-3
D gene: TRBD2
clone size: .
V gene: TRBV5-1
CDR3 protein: CASSSGGPTDTQYF
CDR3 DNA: TGCGCCAGCAGCTCGGGAGGACCCACAGATACGCAGTATTTT

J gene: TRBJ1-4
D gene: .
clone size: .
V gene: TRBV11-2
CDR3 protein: CASSPGANEKLFF
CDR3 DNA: TGTGCCAGCAGCCCGGGAGCTAATGAAAAACTGTTTTTT

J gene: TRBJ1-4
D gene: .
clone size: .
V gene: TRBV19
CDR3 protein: CASAGREAGEKLFF
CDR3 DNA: TGTGCCAGCGCTGGCAGGGAGGCGGGTGAAAAACTGTTTTTT

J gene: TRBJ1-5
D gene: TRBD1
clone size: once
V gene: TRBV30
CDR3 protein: CAWSLGGGNQPQHF
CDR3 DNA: TGTGCCTGGAGTTTAGGGGGCGGCAATCAGCCCCAGCATTTT

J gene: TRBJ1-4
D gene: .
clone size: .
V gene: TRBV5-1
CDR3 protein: CASSLAQGHEKLFF
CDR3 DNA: TGCGCCAGCAGCTTGGCACAGGGTCATGAAAAACTGTTTTTT

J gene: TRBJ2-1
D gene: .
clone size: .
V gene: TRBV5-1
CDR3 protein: CASNLVGTGIHNEQFF
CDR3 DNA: TGCGCCAGCAACCTCGTCGGAACAGGGATCCACAATGAGCAGTTCTTC

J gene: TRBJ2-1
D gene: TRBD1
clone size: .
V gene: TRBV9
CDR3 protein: CASSSTGQTYNEQFF
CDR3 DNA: TGTGCCAGCAGCAGTACGGGACAGACTTACAATGAGCAGTTCTTC

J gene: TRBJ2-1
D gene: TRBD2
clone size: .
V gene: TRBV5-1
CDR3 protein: CASSLERLAQTYNEQFF
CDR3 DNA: TGCGCCAGCAGCCTGGAAAGACTAGCGCAGACCTACAATGAGCAGTTCTTC

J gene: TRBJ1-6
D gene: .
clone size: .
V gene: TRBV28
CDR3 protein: CASSLENNSPLHF
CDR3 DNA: TGTGCCAGCAGTTTAGAGAATAATTCACCCCTCCACTTT

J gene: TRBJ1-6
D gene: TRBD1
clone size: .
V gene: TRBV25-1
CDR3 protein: CASSEYGGTGDSPLHF
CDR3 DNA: TGTGCCAGCAGTGAATATGGGGGGACAGGGGATTCACCCCTCCACTTT

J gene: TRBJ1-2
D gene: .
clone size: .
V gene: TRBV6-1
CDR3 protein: CASSEERRSPYGYTF
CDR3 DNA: TGTGCCAGCAGTGAAGAGCGCCGTTCCCCCTATGGCTACACCTTC

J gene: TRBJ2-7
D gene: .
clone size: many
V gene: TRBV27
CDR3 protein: CASSSYLGGAHEQYF
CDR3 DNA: TGTGCCAGCAGTTCCTACCTAGGGGGGGCCCACGAGCAGTACTTC

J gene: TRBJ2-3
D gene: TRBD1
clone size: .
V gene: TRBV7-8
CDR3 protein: CASSSWGQLTDTQYF
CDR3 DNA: TGTGCCAGCAGCTCTTGGGGACAGCTCACAGATACGCAGTATTTT

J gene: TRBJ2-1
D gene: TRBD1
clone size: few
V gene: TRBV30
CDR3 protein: CAWSAGTGNEQFF
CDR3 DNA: TGTGCCTGGAGTGCCGGGACAGGGAATGAGCAGTTCTTC

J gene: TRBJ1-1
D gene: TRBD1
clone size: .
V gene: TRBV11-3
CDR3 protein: CASSLRSTGARDTEAFF
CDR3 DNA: TGTGCCAGCAGCTTAAGATCGACAGGGGCAAGAGATACTGAAGCTTTCTTT

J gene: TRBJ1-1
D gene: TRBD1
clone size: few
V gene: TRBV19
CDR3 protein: CASSPRDRANTEAFF
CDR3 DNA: TGTGCCAGTAGTCCGAGGGACAGGGCGAACACTGAAGCTTTCTTT

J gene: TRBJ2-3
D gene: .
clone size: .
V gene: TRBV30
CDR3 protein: CAWTLRGSKYF
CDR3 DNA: TGTGCCTGGACCCTGAGGGGGAGCAAGTATTTT

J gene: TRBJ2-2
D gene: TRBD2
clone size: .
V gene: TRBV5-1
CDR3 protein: CASSLEGLAGVGGELFF
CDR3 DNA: TGCGCCAGCAGCTTGGAGGGACTAGCGGGAGTAGGAGGGGAGCTGTTTTTT

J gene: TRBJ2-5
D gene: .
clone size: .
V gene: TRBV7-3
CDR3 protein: CASSPSRGGTQYF
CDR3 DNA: TGTGCCAGCAGCCCATCTCGAGGGGGGACCCAGTACTTC

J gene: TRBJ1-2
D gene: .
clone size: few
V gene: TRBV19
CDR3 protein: CASSIAQGKGYTF
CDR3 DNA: TGTGCCAGTAGTATAGCCCAGGGCAAAGGCTACACCTTC

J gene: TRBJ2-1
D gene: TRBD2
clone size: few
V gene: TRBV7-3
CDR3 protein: CASSLLSGSSYNEQFF
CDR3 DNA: TGTGCCAGCAGCTTGTTAAGCGGGAGCTCCTACAATGAGCAGTTCTTC

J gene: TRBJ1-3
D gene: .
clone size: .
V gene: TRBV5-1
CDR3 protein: CASRDITSGNTIYF
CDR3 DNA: TGCGCCAGCAGGGACATCACCTCTGGAAACACCATATATTTT

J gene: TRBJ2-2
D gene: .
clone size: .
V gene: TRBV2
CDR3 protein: CASGRDTYTGELFF
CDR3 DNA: TGTGCCAGCGGAAGGGACACTTACACCGGGGAGCTGTTTTTT

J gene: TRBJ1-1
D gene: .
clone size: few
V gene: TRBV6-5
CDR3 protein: CASSYGAGNTEAFF
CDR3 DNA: TGTGCCAGCAGTTACGGAGCCGGGAACACTGAAGCTTTCTTT

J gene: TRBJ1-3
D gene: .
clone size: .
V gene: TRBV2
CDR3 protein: CASSERGGFSGNTIYF
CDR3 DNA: TGTGCCAGCAGTGAGCGCGGGGGATTTTCGGGAAACACCATATATTTT

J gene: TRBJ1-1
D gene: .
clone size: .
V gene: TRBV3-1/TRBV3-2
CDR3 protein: CASSPRGTGSTEAFF
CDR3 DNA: TGTGCCAGCAGCCCCCGCGGCACAGGGAGTACTGAAGCTTTCTTT

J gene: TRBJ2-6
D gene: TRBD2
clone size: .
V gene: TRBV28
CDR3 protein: CASTVTSGSSGANVLTF
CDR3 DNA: TGTGCCAGCACCGTGACTAGCGGGAGCTCTGGGGCCAACGTCCTGACTTTC

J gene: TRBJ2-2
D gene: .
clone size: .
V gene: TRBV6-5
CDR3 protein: CASSGRGELFF
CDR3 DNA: TGTGCCAGCTCAGGGCGCGGGGAGCTGTTTTTT

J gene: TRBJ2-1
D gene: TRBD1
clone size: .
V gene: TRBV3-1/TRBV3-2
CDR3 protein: CASSQDPGTGYNEQFF
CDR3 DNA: TGTGCCAGCAGCCAAGACCCAGGGACAGGTTACAATGAGCAGTTCTTC